This T cell receptor (beta chain) came from a study of shared clonotypes between healthy human individuals. CDR1 and CDR2 from the germline V gene are SGHRS and YFSETQ. Trimming pared 1 base from V and 4 bases from J, leaving 6 bases between. The CDR3 sequence is 13 residues long. The protocol was immunoSEQ multiplex PCR, while the TCRdb copy is restricted to in-frame clones and leaves out a portion. The repertoire consists of about 2.5 million clones, with about nine tenths occurring once and the leading ten covering 0.3% to 0.4%. A word on this clone: The identical CDR3 is also encoded by other nucleotide sequences in the sample.

Sequenced: naive CD4+ T cells from PBMCs. Subset here: CD45RA+ positively selected. The origin of this receptor is a man between 18 and 35 years old in good health. Some clones in this sample may be carry-over from other donors' samples. V gene TRBV5-1 combines with J gene TRBJ2-1; D is unclear. The DNA for the CDR3 is TGCGCCAGCAGCTTGTCTGGATACAATGAGCAGTTCTTC. It yields the protein CASSLSGYNEQFF.